These T cell receptor beta chains were read from a single sample in a study of T cells in Graves' hyperthyroidism and ophthalmopathy. TCRdb fed the multiplex PCR reads into MiXCR, producing one record per CDR3 protein. The sample includes under 450,000 distinct CDR3 sequences, more than 15% of them seen just once. The material sequenced was blood. The receptors originated from a young woman with Graves' hyperthyroidism. Both conserved end residues are part of each CDR3. A D gene is named only where the DNA matches it firmly. Expanded clones are given a class, and other clones once, few, many or no size at all.

j_call: TRBJ2-3
cdr3_length: 14
v_call: TRBV2
clone_size: many
d_call: .
cdr3_aa: CASLWGGLRDTQYF
cdr3_nt: TGTGCCAGCCTTTGGGGGGGCCTCAGGGATACGCAGTATTTT

j_call: TRBJ2-5
cdr3_length: 14
v_call: TRBV6-6
clone_size: few
d_call: .
cdr3_aa: CASSYSWSGETQYF
cdr3_nt: TGTGCCAGCAGTTACTCGTGGTCGGGGGAGACCCAGTACTTC

j_call: TRBJ2-2
cdr3_length: 14
v_call: TRBV2
clone_size: many
d_call: .
cdr3_aa: CASNDRPNTGELFF
cdr3_nt: TGTGCCAGTAATGACAGACCGAACACCGGGGAGCTGTTTTTT

j_call: TRBJ2-7
cdr3_length: 17
v_call: TRBV6-1
clone_size: .
d_call: .
cdr3_aa: CASSEAPPVLGAYEQCF
cdr3_nt: TGTGCCAGCAGTGAAGCCCCCCCGGTCCTAGGTGCCTACGAGCAGTGCTTC

j_call: TRBJ1-5
cdr3_length: 11
v_call: TRBV2
clone_size: many
d_call: .
cdr3_aa: CASSEGSPQHF
cdr3_nt: TGTGCCAGCAGTGAGGGCAGTCCCCAGCATTTT

j_call: TRBJ2-7
cdr3_length: 16
v_call: TRBV6-5
clone_size: many
d_call: .
cdr3_aa: CASSYQSQGRPYEQYF
cdr3_nt: TGTGCCAGCAGTTACCAGAGTCAGGGGCGGCCCTACGAGCAGTACTTC

j_call: TRBJ2-6
cdr3_length: 13
v_call: TRBV19
clone_size: .
d_call: .
cdr3_aa: CASQLSGANVLTF
cdr3_nt: TGTGCCAGTCAATTATCTGGGGCCAACGTCCTGACTTTC

j_call: TRBJ1-5
cdr3_length: 13
v_call: TRBV28
clone_size: .
d_call: TRBD1
cdr3_aa: CASVTGGTQPQHF
cdr3_nt: TGTGCCAGCGTGACAGGGGGTACTCAGCCCCAGCATTTT

j_call: TRBJ2-7
cdr3_length: 15
v_call: TRBV13
clone_size: many
d_call: TRBD1
cdr3_aa: CASSKGQASSYEQYF
cdr3_nt: TGTGCCAGCAGCAAGGGACAGGCCAGCTCCTACGAGCAGTACTTC

j_call: TRBJ1-5
cdr3_length: 14
v_call: TRBV4-1
clone_size: few
d_call: .
cdr3_aa: CASSQTGMNQPQHF
cdr3_nt: TGTGCCAGCAGCCAAACAGGGATGAATCAGCCCCAGCATTTT

j_call: TRBJ1-2
cdr3_length: 14
v_call: TRBV5-4
clone_size: .
d_call: .
cdr3_aa: CASSLVDSFYGYTF
cdr3_nt: TGTGCCAGCAGCTTGGTAGACAGCTTCTATGGCTACACCTTC

j_call: TRBJ1-6
cdr3_length: 17
v_call: TRBV6-1
clone_size: many
d_call: TRBD1
cdr3_aa: CASSKLIGQGRNSPLHF
cdr3_nt: TGTGCCAGCAGTAAACTAATCGGACAGGGGCGAAATTCACCCCTCCACTTT

j_call: TRBJ2-3
cdr3_length: 16
v_call: TRBV20-1
clone_size: many
d_call: TRBD2
cdr3_aa: CSARGGLAGVGDTQYF
cdr3_nt: TGCAGTGCTAGAGGGGGTCTAGCGGGAGTAGGAGATACGCAGTATTTT

j_call: TRBJ1-1
cdr3_length: 12
v_call: TRBV10-2
clone_size: .
d_call: .
cdr3_aa: CASSGRQFEAFF
cdr3_nt: TGCGCCAGCAGCGGGAGACAGTTTGAAGCTTTCTTT

j_call: TRBJ2-5
cdr3_length: 17
v_call: TRBV12-3/TRBV12-4
clone_size: few
d_call: TRBD1
cdr3_aa: CASSSGQGRWVGETQYF
cdr3_nt: TGTGCCAGCAGTTCGGGACAGGGGAGGTGGGTCGGAGAGACCCAGTACTTC

j_call: TRBJ2-3
cdr3_length: 17
v_call: TRBV5-1
clone_size: many
d_call: .
cdr3_aa: CASSAQGGTLSTDTQYF
cdr3_nt: TGCGCCAGCAGCGCCCAAGGGGGGACTCTCTCCACAGATACGCAGTATTTT

j_call: TRBJ2-1
cdr3_length: 15
v_call: TRBV7-3
clone_size: many
d_call: TRBD2
cdr3_aa: CASSASSGTYNEQFF
cdr3_nt: TGTGCCAGCAGCGCCTCTAGCGGGACGTACAATGAGCAGTTCTTC

j_call: TRBJ2-1
cdr3_length: 15
v_call: TRBV5-1
clone_size: .
d_call: TRBD1
cdr3_aa: CASSPGDRAYNEQFF
cdr3_nt: TGCGCCAGCAGCCCCGGGGACAGGGCCTACAATGAGCAGTTCTTC

j_call: TRBJ2-7
cdr3_length: 16
v_call: TRBV12-3/TRBV12-4
clone_size: .
d_call: TRBD1
cdr3_aa: CASSLGGTGTLYEQYF
cdr3_nt: TGTGCCAGCAGTTTAGGAGGGACAGGGACTCTTTACGAGCAGTACTTC

j_call: TRBJ1-2
cdr3_length: 15
v_call: TRBV5-1
clone_size: many
d_call: .
cdr3_aa: CASSSAPTGSYGYTF
cdr3_nt: TGCGCCAGCAGCTCCGCTCCGACAGGCTCCTATGGCTACACCTTC

j_call: TRBJ2-3
cdr3_length: 15
v_call: TRBV6-1
clone_size: .
d_call: .
cdr3_aa: CASSFRGVPADTQYF
cdr3_nt: TGTGCCAGCAGTTTTAGGGGAGTCCCCGCAGATACGCAGTATTTT

j_call: TRBJ2-1
cdr3_length: 12
v_call: TRBV6-2/TRBV6-3
clone_size: many
d_call: .
cdr3_aa: CASRARWGEQFF
cdr3_nt: TGTGCCAGCAGGGCGCGTTGGGGGGAGCAGTTCTTC

j_call: TRBJ1-4
cdr3_length: 14
v_call: TRBV2
clone_size: few
d_call: TRBD1
cdr3_aa: CASSSRGDSEKLFF
cdr3_nt: TGTGCCAGCAGTTCCCGGGGGGACAGTGAAAAACTGTTTTTT

j_call: TRBJ2-3
cdr3_length: 15
v_call: TRBV7-9
clone_size: .
d_call: .
cdr3_aa: CASSLATPATDTQYF
cdr3_nt: TGTGCCAGCAGCTTAGCGACTCCAGCCACAGATACGCAGTATTTT

j_call: TRBJ2-7
cdr3_length: 17
v_call: TRBV28
clone_size: many
d_call: .
cdr3_aa: CASSSDGGPGRSYEQYF
cdr3_nt: TGTGCCAGCAGTTCCGATGGCGGACCAGGGAGGTCCTACGAGCAGTACTTC

j_call: TRBJ2-7
cdr3_length: 15
v_call: TRBV3-1
clone_size: many
d_call: TRBD1
cdr3_aa: CASSQGTGGSYEQYF
cdr3_nt: TGTGCCAGCAGCCAAGGGACAGGGGGCTCCTACGAGCAGTACTTC

j_call: TRBJ1-6
cdr3_length: 21
v_call: TRBV7-9
clone_size: .
d_call: TRBD1
cdr3_aa: CASSPRGTGGSSRSWNSPLHF
cdr3_nt: TGTGCCAGCAGCCCCCGAGGGACAGGGGGATCGTCACGGTCCTGGAATTCACCCCTCCACTTT

j_call: TRBJ2-3
cdr3_length: 17
v_call: TRBV10-3
clone_size: many
d_call: TRBD1
cdr3_aa: CAISRTGTGGLTDTQYF
cdr3_nt: TGTGCCATCAGTCGAACCGGGACAGGGGGCCTCACAGATACGCAGTATTTT

j_call: TRBJ1-2
cdr3_length: 14
v_call: TRBV29-1
clone_size: many
d_call: .
cdr3_aa: CSVESAGNNYGYTF
cdr3_nt: TGCAGCGTTGAATCCGCAGGAAATAACTATGGCTACACCTTC

j_call: TRBJ1-3
cdr3_length: 16
v_call: TRBV6-5
clone_size: many
d_call: TRBD1
cdr3_aa: CASSYSGGVLGNTIYF
cdr3_nt: TGTGCCAGCAGTTACTCAGGGGGCGTATTAGGAAACACCATATATTTT

j_call: TRBJ2-7
cdr3_length: 13
v_call: TRBV2
clone_size: many
d_call: .
cdr3_aa: CASTTRAIYEQYF
cdr3_nt: TGTGCCAGCACGACTAGGGCGATCTACGAGCAGTACTTC

j_call: TRBJ2-3
cdr3_length: 17
v_call: TRBV7-7
clone_size: many
d_call: TRBD2
cdr3_aa: CASSRGPTSGGTDTQYF
cdr3_nt: TGTGCTAGCAGCCGAGGACCTACTAGCGGGGGCACAGATACGCAGTATTTT

j_call: TRBJ2-1
cdr3_length: 15
v_call: TRBV7-9
clone_size: many
d_call: .
cdr3_aa: CASSLSRGLYNEQFF
cdr3_nt: TGTGCCAGCAGCTTGTCACGGGGACTCTACAATGAGCAGTTCTTC

j_call: TRBJ1-5
cdr3_length: 13
v_call: TRBV3-1
clone_size: many
d_call: .
cdr3_aa: CASSQEYRQPQHF
cdr3_nt: TGTGCCAGCAGCCAAGAGTATAGACAGCCCCAGCATTTT

j_call: TRBJ1-5
cdr3_length: 14
v_call: TRBV20-1
clone_size: many
d_call: .
cdr3_aa: CSARAGSGNQPQHF
cdr3_nt: TGCAGTGCTAGGGCTGGATCGGGCAATCAGCCCCAGCATTTT

j_call: TRBJ2-7
cdr3_length: 13
v_call: TRBV19
clone_size: few
d_call: .
cdr3_aa: CASSTQGNGEQYF
cdr3_nt: TGTGCCAGTAGTACCCAGGGGAATGGCGAGCAGTACTTC

j_call: TRBJ2-5
cdr3_length: 13
v_call: TRBV7-8
clone_size: .
d_call: .
cdr3_aa: CASGWTAQETQYF
cdr3_nt: TGTGCCAGCGGCTGGACAGCCCAAGAGACCCAGTACTTC

j_call: TRBJ1-3
cdr3_length: 17
v_call: TRBV7-2
clone_size: .
d_call: TRBD1
cdr3_aa: CASSQTGTGGSGNTIYF
cdr3_nt: TGTGCCAGCAGCCAAACCGGGACAGGGGGATCTGGAAACACCATATATTTT

j_call: TRBJ1-2
cdr3_length: 14
v_call: TRBV12-3/TRBV12-4
clone_size: many
d_call: .
cdr3_aa: CASSLTGINYGYTF
cdr3_nt: TGTGCCAGCAGCCTTACAGGGATTAACTATGGCTACACCTTC

j_call: TRBJ2-1
cdr3_length: 16
v_call: TRBV11-3
clone_size: .
d_call: TRBD2
cdr3_aa: CASSQALAGGGGEQFF
cdr3_nt: TGTGCCAGCAGCCAGGCCTTAGCGGGAGGAGGAGGTGAGCAGTTCTTC

j_call: TRBJ2-1
cdr3_length: 15
v_call: TRBV14
clone_size: .
d_call: .
cdr3_aa: CASSQVTGTFGEQFF
cdr3_nt: TGTGCCAGCAGCCAAGTGACAGGAACCTTCGGGGAGCAGTTCTTC

j_call: TRBJ2-6
cdr3_length: 19
v_call: TRBV28
clone_size: .
d_call: TRBD2
cdr3_aa: CASSLLRLAGGPGANVLTF
cdr3_nt: TGTGCCAGCAGTTTACTTAGACTAGCGGGAGGGCCTGGGGCCAACGTCCTGACTTTC

j_call: TRBJ2-7
cdr3_length: 12
v_call: TRBV20-1
clone_size: many
d_call: .
cdr3_aa: CSARDSGYEQYF
cdr3_nt: TGCAGTGCTAGGGATAGCGGCTACGAGCAGTACTTC

j_call: TRBJ2-5
cdr3_length: 15
v_call: TRBV7-7
clone_size: many
d_call: .
cdr3_aa: CASSPSGGGQETQYF
cdr3_nt: TGTGCTAGCAGCCCCTCCGGGGGAGGCCAAGAGACCCAGTACTTC

j_call: TRBJ2-2
cdr3_length: 14
v_call: TRBV18
clone_size: many
d_call: .
cdr3_aa: CASSPIRDTGELFF
cdr3_nt: TGTGCCAGCTCACCAATCAGGGACACCGGGGAGCTGTTTTTT

j_call: TRBJ2-7
cdr3_length: 14
v_call: TRBV12-3/TRBV12-4
clone_size: many
d_call: TRBD2
cdr3_aa: CASTLGLEVHEQYF
cdr3_nt: TGTGCCAGCACCCTGGGACTAGAGGTCCACGAGCAGTACTTC

j_call: TRBJ2-6
cdr3_length: 15
v_call: TRBV5-1
clone_size: many
d_call: .
cdr3_aa: CASGSVGSGANVLTF
cdr3_nt: TGCGCCAGCGGATCGGTTGGGTCTGGGGCCAACGTCCTGACTTTC

j_call: TRBJ2-1
cdr3_length: 16
v_call: TRBV7-6
clone_size: many
d_call: TRBD2
cdr3_aa: CASSFQAGGSYNEQFF
cdr3_nt: TGTGCCAGCAGCTTCCAAGCGGGAGGGTCCTACAATGAGCAGTTCTTC

j_call: TRBJ1-5
cdr3_length: 14
v_call: TRBV20-1
clone_size: many
d_call: .
cdr3_aa: CSARPRVSNQPQHF
cdr3_nt: TGCAGTGCTAGACCGAGGGTAAGCAATCAGCCCCAGCATTTT

j_call: TRBJ2-1
cdr3_length: 13
v_call: TRBV2
clone_size: many
d_call: .
cdr3_aa: CASTPDPWGEQFF
cdr3_nt: TGTGCCAGCACCCCGGACCCATGGGGTGAGCAGTTCTTC

j_call: TRBJ2-3
cdr3_length: 14
v_call: TRBV30
clone_size: few
d_call: .
cdr3_aa: CAWSVLFAGDTQYF
cdr3_nt: TGTGCCTGGAGTGTACTCTTCGCGGGGGATACGCAGTATTTT

j_call: TRBJ2-7
cdr3_length: 14
v_call: TRBV20-1
clone_size: many
d_call: .
cdr3_aa: CSASLQGGNYEQYF
cdr3_nt: TGCAGTGCTTCCCTCCAGGGGGGGAACTACGAGCAGTACTTC

j_call: TRBJ2-1
cdr3_length: 16
v_call: TRBV20-1
clone_size: many
d_call: TRBD2
cdr3_aa: CSARDERGTSGYEQFF
cdr3_nt: TGCAGTGCTAGAGATGAGAGAGGGACTAGCGGCTATGAGCAGTTCTTC